Below are 18 T cell receptor beta chains sequenced from a single sample in a study of blood T cell repertoires in COVID-19. The method was immunoSEQ multiplex PCR; TCRdb's version includes in-frame clones alone and lacks a portion of them. The sample consists of 340,000 or so clones, about nine tenths of them appearing once. The sequencing input was peripheral blood. These receptors all stem from a man aged 50-59 years with active or convalescent COVID-19.

The gene calls are TRBV5-1 and TRBJ2-7; D gene unclear. The CDR3 covers 14 residues. The germline V gene encodes CDR1 SGHRS and CDR2 YFSETQ. V lost 5 bases and J 0 bases, leaving 12 bases between the germline ends. CDR3 sequence (DNA): TGCGCCAGCAGTATCAGCGCAAGCTCCTACGAGCAGTACTTC. Translated, it gives CASSISASSYEQYF.

The V and J genes are TRBV6-5 and TRBJ2-3; D perhaps matches TRBD2 (6 bases). The CDR3 is 14 residues long. CDR1 is MNHEY and CDR2 is SVGAGI in the germline V gene. V lost 2 bases and J lost 0, with 6 bases in between. The CDR3 is CASSYGRSTDTQYF. The DNA for the CDR3 is TGTGCCAGCAGTTACGGGAGGAGCACAGATACGCAGTATTTT.

A single count supports this clone. The chain employs TRBV19 and TRBJ2-5; D uncertain. Trimming stripped 5 bases from V and 1 base from J, with 8 bases between. This CDR3 spans 13 amino acids. The germline V gene has CDR1 LNHDA and CDR2 SQIVND (reference sequence). In DNA form, the CDR3 reads TGTGCCAGTAGTTTTGCTAGCCAAGAGACCCAGTACTTC. Its translation: CASSFASQETQYF.

The genes are TRBV6-1 and TRBJ1-6; D gene ambiguous. The CDR3 spans 16 residues. The germline CDR1 and CDR2 sequences are MNHNS and SASEGT. V was trimmed by 2 bases and J by 10 bases, leaving 18 bases between them. CDR3 protein: CASSEFALSSGSPLHF. CDR3 nucleotides: TGTGCCAGCAGTGAATTTGCCTTGTCTAGTGGATCACCCCTCCACTTT.

The J gene is TRBJ1-6, the V gene TRBV4-3, with D uncertain. V was cut by 4 bases and J by 0 bases, with 7 bases left in between. CDR3 length: 15 residues. Looked up from germline, CDR1 is LGHNA and CDR2 is YSLEER. The CDR3 DNA follows: TGCGCCAGCAGCCGAGAGAGCTCCTATAATTCACCCCTCCACTTT. Amino acid sequence: CASSRESSYNSPLHF.

This chain joins TRBV6-2 or TRBV6-3 and TRBJ2-7, with D perhaps TRBD1 (6 bases). Between the trimmed V and J ends, which lost 2 bases and 6 bases, there was a span of 14 bases. CDR1 and CDR2 (germline): MNHEY, SVGEGT. This CDR3 is 14 amino acids long. CDR3 coding DNA: TGTGCCAGCAGTTACGCAGGGACAAGGCGCGAGCAGTACTTC. This gives the protein CASSYAGTRREQYF.

The rearrangement links TRBV2 to TRBJ2-2; D is possibly TRBD1 (5 bases). The V gene lost 4 bases and the J gene lost 7 bases, with 10 bases spanning the gap. The germline CDR1 and CDR2 sequences are SNHLY and FYNNEI. This CDR3 is built from 13 residues. The CDR3: CASSVQGHGELFF. CDR3 nucleotide sequence: TGTGCCAGCAGTGTTCAGGGTCACGGGGAGCTGTTTTTT.

V is TRBV5-1 and J is TRBJ2-7; D perhaps matches TRBD2 (6 bases). CDR3 length equals 13 residues. Germline V CDR1 and CDR2: SGHRS, YFSETQ. V lost 4 bases, J lost 2 bases, and 10 bases lay in between. CDR3 sequence (DNA): TGCGCCAGCAGCCAAGGCGGGGCCTACGAGCAGTACTTC. The encoded protein is CASSQGGAYEQYF.

The genes are TRBV28 and TRBJ1-2, with a tentative D call TRBD1 (5 bases). The V gene's germline CDR1 is MDHEN and CDR2 SYDVKM. Trimming shortened V by 7 bases and J by 0 bases, and 18 bases separated the two germline ends. The CDR3 totals 16 residues. The DNA for the CDR3 is TGTGCCAGCAACCGGGGCGCCGGGGGGACTAACTATGGCTACACCTTC. Translated, it gives CASNRGAGGTNYGYTF.

A word on this clone: This same CDR3 is encoded by further DNA sequences in the sample. The V call is TRBV27, the J call TRBJ1-6; tentatively, D is TRBD1 (6 bases). V was shortened by 3 bases and J by 4 bases, with 7 bases between the two germline ends. CDR3 length: 14 amino acids. Germline assignment: CDR1 MNHEY and CDR2 SMNVEV (reference sequence). Written as DNA, the CDR3 is TGTGCCAGCAGTTTGCAGGGGTATAATTCACCCCTCCACTTT. Residues: CASSLQGYNSPLHF.

The CDR3 DNA reads TGCGCCAGCAGCTTGGGACTATCTCCCTACGAGCAGTACTTC. This gives the protein CASSLGLSPYEQYF. The V and J genes are TRBV5-1 and TRBJ2-7; D is possibly TRBD2 (5 bases). The V and J ends lost 0 bases and 2 bases respectively, with 9 bases between them. Germline CDR1 is SGHRS and CDR2 is YFSETQ. The CDR3 has 14 amino acids.

The chain couples TRBV28 to TRBJ2-7; 7 bases line up with TRBD2. CDR1 and CDR2 from the germline V gene are MDHEN and SYDVKM. Unmatched junction bases numbered 5, after V lost 2 bases and J lost 4 bases. CDR3 length: 14 amino acids. In DNA form, the CDR3 reads TGTGCCAGCAGTTTAACTAGCGATCAGTACGAGCAGTACTTC. Its protein is CASSLTSDQYEQYF.

The chain carries TRBV6-5 and TRBJ1-2, with a weak D call TRBD1 (5 bases). Looked up from germline, CDR1 is MNHEY and CDR2 is SVGAGI. Trimming left V 0 bases short and J 2 bases short, with 13 bases between. The CDR3 contains 16 residues. In nucleotides, the CDR3 is TGTGCCAGCAGTTACTCGGCTTACCGGGGGAACTATGGCTACACCTTC. It translates to CASSYSAYRGNYGYTF.

The V and J genes are TRBV7-9 and TRBJ2-3; TRBD2 aligns across 11 bases. Germline CDR1 is SEHNR and CDR2 is FQNEAQ (reference sequence). The length of the CDR3 is 17 residues. The ends lost 5 bases at V and 0 bases at J; junction bases unmatched: 7. For the CDR3, the DNA is TGTGCCAGCAGCGCAACTAGCGGGGGCTTCAGCACAGATACGCAGTATTTT. Translated: CASSATSGGFSTDTQYF.

V is TRBV5-5 and J is TRBJ2-1, with a weak D call TRBD1 (5 bases). CDR3 size: 15 residues. Trimming took 4 bases from V and 1 from J, leaving 12 bases between them. CDR1 is SGHKS, CDR2 YYEKEE, per germline (reference sequence). CDR3 loop: CASSLGVGSYNEQFF. The CDR3 DNA follows: TGTGCCAGCAGCCTAGGGGTAGGGTCCTACAATGAGCAGTTCTTC.

The chain recombines TRBV28 with TRBJ1-1; 12 positions match TRBD1. The CDR3 covers 17 residues. V was pared by 2 bases and J by 4 bases, with 8 bases of the junction left unmatched. The germline CDR1 and CDR2 sequences are MDHEN and SYDVKM. CDR3 sequence (DNA): TGTGCCAGCAGTTTAAATTTGGGACAGGGGGCGATCACTGAAGCTTTCTTT. It encodes CASSLNLGQGAITEAFF.

The CDR3 region has the DNA TGTGCCAGCAGCCCGTATTCAGGGTCAGCAGAGACCCAGTACTTC. Its translation is CASSPYSGSAETQYF. The chain joins TRBV7-6 to TRBJ2-5; a possible D gene is TRBD1 (5 bases). Germline values: CDR1 SGHVS, CDR2 FNYEAQ. The CDR3 is 15 amino acids. The V end was cut by 5 bases, the J end by 4 bases, with 17 bases between.

The chain links TRBV11-3 to TRBJ2-5; tentative D call: TRBD1 (6 bases). Trimming cost V 3 bases and J 4 bases, with 12 bases left between them. Germline V gives CDR1 SGHNT, CDR2 YENEEA. The CDR3 covers 14 residues. CDR3 in DNA: TGTGCCAGCAGCTTCTCAGGGGCGCGAGAGACCCAGTACTTC. This encodes CASSFSGARETQYF.